Listed here are 10 T cell receptor beta chains from one sample, sequenced in a study of immune evolution from preneoplasia to lung adenocarcinoma. This table comes from immunoSEQ multiplex PCR, and its TCRdb copy is limited to in-frame clones, with some not included. Altogether 4,500 to 5,500 clones are present, 75% to 90% being singletons, with the ten largest covering about 3%. The specimen sequenced was FFPE invasive lung adenocarcinoma tissue. The receptor set was obtained from a person aged 45-60 years with lung adenocarcinoma.

V is TRBV6-1 and J is TRBJ1-5, with TRBD1 identical over 8 bases. Germline V CDR1 and CDR2: MNHNS, SASEGT. The CDR3 consists of 16 residues. The V and J ends lost 4 bases and 6 bases, in that order; junction bases with no gene match: 11. The CDR3 nucleotides read TGTGCCAGCAGTGTACGCGGCCAGGGGGCAAGTCAGCCCCAGCATTTT. As protein: CASSVRGQGASQPQHF.

This clone turned up a few times. The chain joins TRBV29-1 to TRBJ2-7, with D possibly being TRBD1 (6 bases). Looked up from germline, CDR1 is SQVTM and CDR2 is ANQGSEA. Between the trimmed V and J ends, which lost 5 bases and 0 bases, there was a span of 14 bases. The CDR3 spans 14 residues. The CDR3 coding sequence is TGCAGCGTTTTTCAGGGGACCCTCTCCTACGAGCAGTACTTC. Residues: CSVFQGTLSYEQYF.

V gene TRBV5-1 combines with J gene TRBJ2-3, with TRBD2 identical over 7 bases. Per the germline V gene, CDR1 is SGHRS and CDR2 is YFSETQ. Unmatched junction bases numbered 7, after V lost 0 bases and J lost 6 bases. The CDR3 runs 15 residues. The CDR3 here is CASSLGLAVQDTQYF. The CDR3, as DNA: TGCGCCAGCAGCTTGGGTCTAGCGGTCCAGGATACGCAGTATTTT.

The V gene is TRBV28, the J gene TRBJ1-5, with TRBD1 matching over 8 bases. The V segment lost 2 bases and the J segment 5 bases; nucleotides outside the gene matches: 8. Germline V gives CDR1 MDHEN, CDR2 SYDVKM. This CDR3 region has 16 residues. The chain's CDR3 is CASSLAVRGRHQPQHF. Here the CDR3 DNA reads TGTGCCAGCAGTTTAGCAGTCAGGGGGCGACATCAGCCCCAGCATTTT.

This clone was seen just once. V and J are TRBV27 and TRBJ1-4; possible D gene TRBD1, 5 bases. V was clipped by 3 bases and J by 8 bases, with 10 bases between them. This CDR3 contains 13 residues. Germline values: CDR1 MNHEY, CDR2 SMNVEV (reference sequence). The CDR3 DNA reads TGTGCCAGCAGTTTCCTCCGGGGGGAAAAACTGTTTTTT. It yields the protein CASSFLRGEKLFF.

The chain has TRBV6-1 and TRBJ2-7, with 10 bases matching TRBD2. Germline lookup yields CDR1 MNHNS and CDR2 SASEGT. CDR3 size: 15 residues. V shed 2 bases and J 6 bases; nucleotides not matched to a gene: 7. CDR3 nucleotide sequence: TGTGCCAGCAGTGAAAGAGGGTCTAGCGGGGGCGAGCAGTACTTC. Translating gives CASSERGSSGGEQYF.

Only one count was recorded for this clone. The genes are TRBV6-5 and TRBJ1-2; TRBD1 aligns across 7 bases. With V trimmed by 7 bases and J by 3 bases, 11 bases remained unmatched. Germline V gene data show CDR1 as MNHEY and CDR2 as SVGAGI. CDR3 length equals 15 residues. CDR3 DNA sequence: TGTGCCAGCAAAAAAGGGGGCTTTTTCCACTATGGCTACACCTTC. The encoded protein is CASKKGGFFHYGYTF.

The gene calls are TRBV4-1 and TRBJ2-3; 12 bases agree with TRBD1. The CDR3 contains 17 residues. Unmatched junction bases numbered 2, after V lost 0 bases and J lost 1 base. From germline, CDR1 is MGHRA and CDR2 YSYEKL. CDR3 nucleotide sequence: TGCGCCAGCAGCCAAGACGGGACAGGGGGCGGCACAGATACGCAGTATTTT. It specifies CASSQDGTGGGTDTQYF.

The chain combines TRBV5-1 with TRBJ2-7, with 9 bases lining up with TRBD2. This CDR3 has 16 residues. Germline V gene sequence: CDR1 SGHRS, CDR2 YFSETQ. V shed 2 bases and J 5 bases; nucleotides not matched to a gene: 11. The CDR3 DNA sequence: TGCGCCAGCAGCTTTATCACCCTAGCGGGAACCAACGAGCAGTACTTC. This gives the protein CASSFITLAGTNEQYF. Filled out from reference TRBV5-1 and TRBJ2-7, the complete variable domain reads KAGVTQTPRYLIKTRGQQVTLSCSPISGHRSVSWYQQTPGQGLQFLFEYFSETQRNKGNFPGRFSGRQFSNSRSEMNVSTLELGDSALYLCASSFITLAGTNEQYFGPGTRLTVT.

The rearrangement uses TRBV5-6 and TRBJ1-5, with D possibly matching TRBD1 (6 bases). The V gene lost 1 base and the J gene lost 7 bases, with 15 bases spanning the gap. CDR3 length: 15 amino acids. In germline, CDR1 is SGHDT, CDR2 YYEEEE. In DNA form, the CDR3 reads TGTGCCAGCAGCTTGTGGGGGGCCTCCAGACAGCCCCAGCATTTT. Its protein product is CASSLWGASRQPQHF.